Following are 21 T cell receptor beta chains from one sample sequenced in a study of blood T cell repertoires in COVID-19. Assay: immunoSEQ multiplex PCR; the TCRdb copy retains only in-frame clones and omits some. This sample has about 310,000 clones, with roughly 91% found just once. The sequencing sample was made of peripheral blood. The receptor source for this set is a man between 45 and 60 years old with active or convalescent COVID-19.

The chain combines TRBV28 with TRBJ1-2, with 9 bases lining up with TRBD1. The CDR3 is 12 amino acids. The V gene end was trimmed by 7 bases and the J gene end by 10 bases; junction bases not matched to a gene: 7. CDR1 is MDHEN, CDR2 SYDVKM, per germline. The CDR3 sequence: CASTRDRVVYTF. Here the CDR3 DNA reads TGTGCCAGCACCCGGGACAGGGTGGTCTACACCTTC.

The chain links TRBV18 to TRBJ2-7, with D maybe TRBD2 (5 bases). Trimming took off 0 bases at V and 10 bases at J, with 13 bases between the two ends. This CDR3 region has 13 residues. CDR1 is KGHSH, CDR2 LQKENI, per germline. CDR3 residues: CASSPPGENPQYF. In DNA form, the CDR3 reads TGTGCCAGCTCACCACCCGGGGAGAACCCCCAGTACTTC.

The chain carries TRBV7-9 and TRBJ1-1; possible D gene TRBD1, 6 bases. The V gene's germline CDR1 is SEHNR and CDR2 FQNEAQ (reference sequence). The CDR3 has 14 residues. Trimming took 5 bases from V and 2 from J, leaving 12 bases between them. The CDR3 loop reads CASSVGGVNTEAFF. Written as DNA, the CDR3 is TGTGCCAGCAGCGTAGGGGGGGTCAACACTGAAGCTTTCTTT.

A remark on this clone: Other DNA sequences in this sample translate to the same CDR3. The J gene is TRBJ1-1, the V gene TRBV5-1; TRBD1 might be the D (6 bases). This CDR3 contains 13 residues. CDR1 is SGHRS and CDR2 is YFSETQ in the germline V gene. Trimming left V 1 base short and J 3 bases short, with 7 bases between. This CDR3 is CASSLKGDTEAFF. In nucleotides, the CDR3 is TGCGCCAGCAGCTTGAAGGGGGACACTGAAGCTTTCTTT.

The chain carries TRBV27 and TRBJ2-7; 9 bases are a match to TRBD2. In germline, CDR1 is MNHEY, CDR2 SMNVEV (reference sequence). The CDR3 runs to 13 residues. V trimming: 6 bases; J trimming: 3 bases; junction bases outside the gene matches: 3. In nucleotides, the CDR3 is TGTGCCAGCAGAGGACTAGCGAACTACGAGCAGTACTTC. Its protein is CASRGLANYEQYF.

This sequence joins TRBV7-9 and TRBJ2-7; weak D call: TRBD1 (6 bases). Trimming left V 5 bases short and J 4 bases short, with 18 bases between. Per the germline V gene, CDR1 is SEHNR and CDR2 is FQNEAQ (reference sequence). This CDR3 is 15 amino acids long. Written as DNA, the CDR3 is TGTGCCAGCAGCGTACAGGGCCACTCACAATACGAGCAGTACTTC. This gives the protein CASSVQGHSQYEQYF. Combining the CDR3 with reference TRBV7-9 and TRBJ2-7 gives the whole variable domain DTGVSQNPRHKITKRGQNVTFRCDPISEHNRLYWYRQTLGQGPEFLTYFQNEAQLEKSRLLSDRFSAERPKGSFSTLEIQRTEQGDSAMYLCASSVQGHSQYEQYFGPGTRLTVT.

The chain joins TRBV28 to TRBJ1-4, with 7 bases fitting TRBD1. V shed 4 bases, J shed 7 bases, and the junction held 9 bases outside the gene matches. The germline V gene has CDR1 MDHEN and CDR2 SYDVKM. The CDR3 extends over 15 amino acids. CDR3 nucleotide sequence: TGTGCCAGCAGTTCACTACAGGGGATAGTTGAAAAACTGTTTTTT. Translation: CASSSLQGIVEKLFF.

This chain links TRBV13 with TRBJ2-3; 8 bases are shared with TRBD2. Germline lookup yields CDR1 PRHDT and CDR2 FYEKMQ (reference sequence). V was clipped by 5 bases and J by 0 bases; unmatched bases: 4. The CDR3 is 15 residues long. The CDR3 sequence is CASSRSGTSTDTQYF. The CDR3 DNA is TGTGCCAGCAGCCGTAGCGGGACTAGCACAGATACGCAGTATTTT.

The chain uses TRBV30 and TRBJ1-1, with D hard to call. Germline V lookup: CDR1 GTSNPN, CDR2 SVGIG (reference sequence). CDR3 length: 18 residues. Trimming left V 1 base short and J 4 bases short, with 25 bases between. The CDR3 DNA follows: TGTGCCTGGAGTGGTTCGAAGGAGAATACTCGAACGGGCACTGAAGCTTTCTTT. This sequence encodes CAWSGSKENTRTGTEAFF.

This chain joins TRBV5-5 and TRBJ1-5; 7 bases agree with TRBD1. J gave up 1 base and V 4 bases, and 2 bases lay outside the gene matches. Germline CDR1 and CDR2: SGHKS and YYEKEE (reference sequence). The CDR3 spans 14 residues. CDR3 bases: TGTGCCAGCAGCCCGGGACAGAGCAATCAGCCCCAGCATTTT. It encodes CASSPGQSNQPQHF.

This clone was recorded only once. CDR3 protein: CASSETESYEQYF. The CDR3 DNA reads TGTGCCAGCAGTGAGACAGAATCCTACGAGCAGTACTTC. The chain employs TRBV2 and TRBJ2-7; the D gene is possibly TRBD1 (5 bases). V gave up 3 bases and J gave up 1 base, with 7 bases separating them. Per the germline V gene, CDR1 is SNHLY and CDR2 is FYNNEI. CDR3 length equals 13 residues.

Only one count was recorded for this clone. Here the CDR3 reads CASSYRGQTEAFF. CDR3 nucleotide sequence: TGTGCCAGCAGTTACAGGGGGCAGACTGAAGCTTTCTTT. The V and J genes are TRBV27 and TRBJ1-1, with 9 bases aligning to TRBD1. Germline V gene lookup returns CDR1 MNHEY and CDR2 SMNVEV (reference sequence). Trimming removed 4 bases from V and 5 bases from J; junction bases left unmatched: 2. This CDR3 spans 13 amino acids.

V is TRBV18 and J is TRBJ2-1; a weak D match, TRBD1 (6 bases). The germline V gene has CDR1 KGHSH and CDR2 LQKENI. The germline V and J ends were trimmed by 4 bases and 15 bases, with 19 bases remaining between them. The CDR3 covers 13 residues. The chain's CDR3 is CASSLQGSGDGFF. The CDR3 bases are TGTGCCAGCTCACTACAGGGTAGTGGAGATGGGTTCTTC.

This clone appeared many times. The chain uses TRBV19 and TRBJ1-5, with D perhaps matching TRBD1 (5 bases). The CDR3 runs to 14 residues. In germline, CDR1 is LNHDA, CDR2 SQIVND (reference sequence). Trimming left V 11 bases short and J 4 bases short, with 18 bases between. CDR3 nucleotide sequence: TGTGCCGCTCGAGGAGCAGGGACTAATCAGCCCCAGCATTTT. Translation gives CAARGAGTNQPQHF.

This clone was detected only a few times. The chain is built from TRBV7-9 and TRBJ2-1, with 9 positions matching TRBD2. Germline lookup yields CDR1 SEHNR and CDR2 FQNEAQ (reference sequence). The length of the CDR3 is 16 residues. Unmatched junction bases numbered 8, after V lost 4 bases and J lost 4 bases. As DNA, the CDR3 is TGTGCCAGCAGCTCGAGCCACGGACTAGCGTACAATGAGCAGTTCTTC. Translating it yields CASSSSHGLAYNEQFF. Looking up the rest from reference TRBV7-9 and TRBJ2-1 gives the full variable domain: DTGVSQNPRHKITKRGQNVTFRCDPISEHNRLYWYRQTLGQGPEFLTYFQNEAQLEKSRLLSDRFSAERPKGSFSTLEIQRTEQGDSAMYLCASSSSHGLAYNEQFFGPGTRLTVL.

Concerning this clone: The junction differs from germline at one of its ends, possibly a read error. This sequence joins TRBV3-1 (or the pseudogene TRBV3-2) and TRBJ1-6, with D tentatively TRBD1 (5 bases). Germline-derived CDR1 and CDR2 are LGHDT and YNNKEL (reference sequence). The CDR3 contains 16 residues. CDR3 nucleotides: TGTGCCAGCAGACAAGGACACCACCAGTATAATTCACCCCTCCACTTT. As protein: CASRQGHHQYNSPLHF.

V and J are TRBV2 and TRBJ1-5; D may be TRBD1 (6 bases). Germline CDR1 reads SNHLY; CDR2 reads FYNNEI. This CDR3 region has 16 residues. The V end was cut by 4 bases, the J end by 0 bases, with 13 bases between. The CDR3 DNA sequence: TGTGCCAGCAGTGCCGACAGGAGATATAGCAATCAGCCCCAGCATTTT. This codes for CASSADRRYSNQPQHF.

V gene TRBV18 combines with J gene TRBJ2-4, with 9 bases fitting TRBD1. V dropped 3 bases and J dropped 3; count of bases not matched to a gene: 12. The germline CDR1 and CDR2 sequences are KGHSH and LQKENI. The CDR3 is 18 residues long. CDR3 sequence reads: CASSPPGTGRFDKNIQYF. CDR3 nucleotide sequence: TGTGCCAGCTCACCCCCCGGGACAGGGAGGTTCGACAAAAACATTCAGTACTTC.

The chain carries TRBV21-1 and TRBJ1-2; the D call in the table, TRBD1, was not verified against the DNA. TRBV21-1 is described as a pseudogene. CDR3 length equals 17 residues. As DNA, the CDR3 is TGTGCCAGCAGCAAAGTAGTTTCGGACAGGGGGCGGGTTGGCTACACCTTC. Amino acid sequence: CASSKVVSDRGRVGYTF.

V usage is TRBV5-1 and J usage is TRBJ2-2; 11 nucleotides align to TRBD2. J lost 1 base, V lost 1 base, and 0 bases had no gene match. The germline V gene encodes CDR1 SGHRS and CDR2 YFSETQ. The CDR3 has 16 amino acids. CDR3 DNA: TGCGCCAGCAGCTTGCTAGCGGGAGGGAACACCGGGGAGCTGTTTTTT. This encodes CASSLLAGGNTGELFF. Drawing the rest from reference TRBV5-1 and TRBJ2-2, the complete variable domain is KAGVTQTPRYLIKTRGQQVTLSCSPISGHRSVSWYQQTPGQGLQFLFEYFSETQRNKGNFPGRFSGRQFSNSRSEMNVSTLELGDSALYLCASSLLAGGNTGELFFGEGSRLTVL.

CDR3 loop: CASSTGLYYNSPLHF. The CDR3 coding sequence is TGTGCCAGTAGTACAGGACTCTACTATAATTCACCCCTCCACTTT. The J gene is TRBJ1-6, the V gene TRBV19; unclear D gene. Trimming shortened V by 4 bases and J by 3 bases, and 10 bases separated the two germline ends. The CDR3 is 15 amino acids. Germline assignment: CDR1 LNHDA and CDR2 SQIVND (reference sequence).